This T cell receptor (beta chain) is from a study of cytomegalovirus exposure and HLA in healthy donors (dated by TCRdb to about 2017). Notes on the research overall: According to a later analysis, the 120 validation repertoires were produced on the same platform as the roughly 600 repertoires of the first cohort. The study aimed to test whether signatures of past pathogen exposure could be identified by cataloging public T cell receptors. A separate validation cohort of roughly 130 different subjects was used in addition to the 666-subject first cohort. The study combined high-throughput TCR immunosequencing, statistical association of individual TCRs with disease status, and machine learning to predict cytomegalovirus infection status. Beyond this particular receptor, the publication reports: The study listed 150 to 200 TCR beta chains as associated with cytomegalovirus. All 120 or so repertoires were used to score co-occurrence in the validation cohort in a later analysis, because that analysis had no HLA typing for the cohort. A few of the identified cytomegalovirus-associated TCR beta chains were confirmed in vitro to be specific for cytomegalovirus antigens. The classifier was reported to diagnose cytomegalovirus status with high specificity and sensitivity in both the original cohort and the validation cohort. While some public TCRs were present in many individuals, most TCR sequences turned up only very rarely across donors. In a later analysis, TCRs clustered in the first cohort were found to also tend to co-occur in the roughly 120 validation repertoires, with 90% to 95% of cluster scores above 0. It was suggested by the authors that the approach could potentially be generalized to other disease states and immunological phenotypes.

Notes on this clone: It lacks a known antigen. No base quality information exists; no much larger clone differs at one position.

The library was built by means of the immunoSEQ multiplex PCR assay. The authors processed their data as follows. A statistical classification framework was built to diagnose cytomegalovirus status from the catalog of TCR beta chain sequences. As stored in TCRdb, this immuneACCESS dataset retains in-frame rearrangements with V and J assigned. A fraction of the clones does not appear; measured against another copy, unresolved V genes explain less than half of the discrepancy, and the remainder lacks a known reason. V and J calls and clone size come straight from that table; D and trimming were deduced from the DNA. For this sample the table gives about 280,000 clones, of which just over 85% were detected only once. The ten largest clones add up to approximately 1% of the sample. The donors belonged to the validation cohort of 90 to 150 subjects, which was separate from the roughly 700-subject first cohort.

The CDR3 contains 14 residues, cysteine and phenylalanine counted. Of the read, only the CDR3 DNA is kept; its 42 bases are in frame from base 1. Sequences SGHRS (CDR1) and YFSETQ (CDR2) are obtained from the germline V gene. V is shortened by 6 bases, J by 3 bases, and the region joining them spans 15 bases. The sequence derives from a woman aged 18-29 years in good health and CMV-seronegative. The chain links TRBV5-1 with TRBJ1-2; a tentative D call is TRBD1 (5 bases match). The sequenced material came from PBMCs. The DNA reads as follows: TGCGCCAGCAACGGTCCGGGGGTGGACTATGGCTACACCTTC. The encoded protein is CASNGPGVDYGYTF.